This note documents a single T cell receptor (beta chain) sequence. The sample comes from a study of blood T cell repertoires in COVID-19. Profiled with immunoSEQ multiplex PCR; TCRdb holds only in-frame clones, not every one. The profile covers roughly 300,000 clones, with 81% appearing a single time and around 3% taken by the ten largest. Trimming stripped 5 bases from V and 4 bases from J, with 14 bases between. There are 14 residues in the CDR3. Germline V CDR1 and CDR2: SGHAT, FQNNGV. The rearrangement links TRBV11-2 to TRBJ1-1; TRBD1 is a possible D gene (5 bases). The sample was peripheral blood. This TCR derives from a woman aged 55-70 years with active or convalescent COVID-19. The CDR3 bases are TGTGCCAGCAGCCCCCAGGGCGGGGTCACTGAAGCTTTCTTT. Protein: CASSPQGGVTEAFF.